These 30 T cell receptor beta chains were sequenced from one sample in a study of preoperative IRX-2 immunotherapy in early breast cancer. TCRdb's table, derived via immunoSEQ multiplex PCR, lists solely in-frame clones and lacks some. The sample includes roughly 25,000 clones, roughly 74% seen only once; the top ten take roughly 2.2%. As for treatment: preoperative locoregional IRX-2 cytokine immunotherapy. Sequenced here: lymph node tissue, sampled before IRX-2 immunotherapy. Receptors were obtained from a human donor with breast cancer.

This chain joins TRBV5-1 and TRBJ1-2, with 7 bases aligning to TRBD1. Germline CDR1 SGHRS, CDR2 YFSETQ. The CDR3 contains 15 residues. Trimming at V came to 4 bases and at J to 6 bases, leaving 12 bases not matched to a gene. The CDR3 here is CASSPGQRVLHGYTF. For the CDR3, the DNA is TGCGCCAGCAGCCCGGGACAGCGAGTGCTCCATGGCTACACCTTC.

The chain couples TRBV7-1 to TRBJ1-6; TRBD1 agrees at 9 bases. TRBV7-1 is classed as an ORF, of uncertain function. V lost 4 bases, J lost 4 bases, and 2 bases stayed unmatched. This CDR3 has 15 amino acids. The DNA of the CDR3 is TGTGCCAGCAGCTTGGGACAGGGTTATAATTCACCCCTCCACTTT. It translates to CASSLGQGYNSPLHF.

CDR3 in amino acids: CASSPTTGPVGYTF. Written as DNA, the CDR3 is TGTGCCAGCTCACCAACGACAGGGCCTGTAGGCTACACCTTC. The rearrangement links TRBV18 to TRBJ1-2; 7 positions match TRBD1. Trimming removed 2 bases from V and 8 bases from J; junction bases left unmatched: 8. The V gene's germline CDR1 is KGHSH and CDR2 LQKENI. This CDR3 contains 14 residues.

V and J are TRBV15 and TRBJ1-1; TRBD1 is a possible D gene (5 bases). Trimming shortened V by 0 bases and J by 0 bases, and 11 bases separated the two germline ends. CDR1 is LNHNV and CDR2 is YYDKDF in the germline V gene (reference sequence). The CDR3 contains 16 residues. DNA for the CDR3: TGTGCCACCAGCAGAGATCCGAACAGGATGAACACTGAAGCTTTCTTT. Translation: CATSRDPNRMNTEAFF.

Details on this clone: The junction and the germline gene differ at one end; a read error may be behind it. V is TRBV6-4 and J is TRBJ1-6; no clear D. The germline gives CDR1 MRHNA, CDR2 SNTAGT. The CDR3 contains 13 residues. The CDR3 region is CAISRAYNSLLHF. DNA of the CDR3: TGTGCCATCAGCCGGGCCTATAATTCACTCCTCCACTTT.

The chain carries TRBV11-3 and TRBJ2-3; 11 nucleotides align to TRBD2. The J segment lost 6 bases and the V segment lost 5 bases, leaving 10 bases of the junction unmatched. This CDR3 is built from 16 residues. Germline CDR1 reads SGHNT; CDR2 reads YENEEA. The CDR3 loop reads CASSGSGGEGRDTQYF. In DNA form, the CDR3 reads TGTGCCAGCAGCGGTAGCGGGGGGGAAGGGCGCGATACGCAGTATTTT. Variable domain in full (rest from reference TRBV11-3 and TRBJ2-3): EAGVVQSPRYKIIEKKQPVAFWCNPISGHNTLYWYLQNLGQGPELLIRYENEEAVDDSQLPKDRFSAERLKGVDSTLKIQPAELGDSAVYLCASSGSGGEGRDTQYFGPGTRLTVL.

The DNA for the CDR3 is TGTGCCAGCAGTTCCCAGGGATCAACTAATGAAAAACTGTTTTTT. As protein: CASSSQGSTNEKLFF. This chain connects TRBV6-8 to TRBJ1-4; possibly TRBD1 for D (5 bases). The germline V and J ends were trimmed by 4 bases and 0 bases, with 9 bases remaining between them. Germline V gene data show CDR1 as MNHGY and CDR2 as SAAAGT. The CDR3 totals 15 residues.

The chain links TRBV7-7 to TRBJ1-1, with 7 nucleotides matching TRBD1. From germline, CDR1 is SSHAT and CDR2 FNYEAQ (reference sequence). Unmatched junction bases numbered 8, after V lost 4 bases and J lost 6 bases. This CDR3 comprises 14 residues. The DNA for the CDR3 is TGTGCCAGCAGCTCAAGACAGGGCACGGCTGAAGCTTTCTTT. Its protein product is CASSSRQGTAEAFF. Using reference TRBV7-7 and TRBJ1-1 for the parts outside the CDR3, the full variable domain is GAGVSQSPRYKVTKRGQDVTLRCDPISSHATLYWYQQALGQGPEFLTYFNYEAQPDKSGLPSDRFSAERPEGSISTLTIQRTEQRDSAMYRCASSSRQGTAEAFFGQGTRLTVV.

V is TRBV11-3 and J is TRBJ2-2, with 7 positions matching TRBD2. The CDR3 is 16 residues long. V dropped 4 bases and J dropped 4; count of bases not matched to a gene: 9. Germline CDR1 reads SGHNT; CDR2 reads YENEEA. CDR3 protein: CASSSPYGTTTGELFF. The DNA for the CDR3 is TGTGCCAGCAGCTCCCCTTACGGGACTACCACCGGGGAGCTGTTTTTT.

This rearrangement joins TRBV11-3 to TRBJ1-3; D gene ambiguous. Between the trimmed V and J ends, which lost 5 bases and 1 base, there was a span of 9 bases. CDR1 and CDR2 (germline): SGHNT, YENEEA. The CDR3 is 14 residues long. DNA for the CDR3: TGTGCCAGCAGCCCCCTGGGATCTGGAAACACCATATATTTT. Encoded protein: CASSPLGSGNTIYF.

The CDR3: CASSRSQGASNQPQHF. The CDR3, as DNA: TGTGCCAGCAGTCGGTCTCAGGGTGCGAGCAATCAGCCCCAGCATTTT. The chain recombines TRBV6-8 with TRBJ1-5, with D maybe TRBD1 (5 bases). This CDR3 is 16 amino acids long. Per the germline V gene, CDR1 is MNHGY and CDR2 is SAAAGT. Between the trimmed V and J ends, which lost 5 bases and 1 base, there was a span of 15 bases.

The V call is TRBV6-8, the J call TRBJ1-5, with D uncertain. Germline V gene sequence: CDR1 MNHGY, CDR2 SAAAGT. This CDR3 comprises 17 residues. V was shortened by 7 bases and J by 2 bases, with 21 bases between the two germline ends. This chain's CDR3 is CASTLEGGRRGNQPQHF. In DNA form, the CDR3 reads TGTGCCAGCACCCTAGAGGGAGGCCGGCGGGGCAATCAGCCCCAGCATTTT.

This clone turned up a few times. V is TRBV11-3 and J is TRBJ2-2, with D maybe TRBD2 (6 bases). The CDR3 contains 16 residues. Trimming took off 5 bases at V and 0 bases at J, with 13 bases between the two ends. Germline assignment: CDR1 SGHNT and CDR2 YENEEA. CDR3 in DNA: TGTGCCAGCAGCCCTCAGGGAGGCCCGAACACCGGGGAGCTGTTTTTT. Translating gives CASSPQGGPNTGELFF.

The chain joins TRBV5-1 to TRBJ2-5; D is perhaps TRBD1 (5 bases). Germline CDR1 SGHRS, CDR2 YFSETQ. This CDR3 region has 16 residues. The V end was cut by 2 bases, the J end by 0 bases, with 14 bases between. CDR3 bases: TGCGCCAGCAGCTTAGCCCTGGGGCCGTACCAAGAGACCCAGTACTTC. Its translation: CASSLALGPYQETQYF.

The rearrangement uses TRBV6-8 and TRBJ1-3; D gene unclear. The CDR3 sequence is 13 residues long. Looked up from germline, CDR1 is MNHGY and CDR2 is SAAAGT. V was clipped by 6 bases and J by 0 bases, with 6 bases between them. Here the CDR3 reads CASRKSSGNTIYF. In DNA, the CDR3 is TGTGCCAGCAGGAAAAGCTCTGGAAACACCATATATTTT.

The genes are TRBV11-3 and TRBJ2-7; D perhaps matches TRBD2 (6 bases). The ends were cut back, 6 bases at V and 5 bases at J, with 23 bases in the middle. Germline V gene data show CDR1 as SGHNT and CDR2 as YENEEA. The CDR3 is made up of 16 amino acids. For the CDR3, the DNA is TGTGCCAGCAGTCTCGGGGTCAGGGCCTGGGGGGACGAGCAGTACTTC. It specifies CASSLGVRAWGDEQYF.

The CDR3 is CASSRTGGLLGYGYTF. In nucleotides, the CDR3 is TGTGCCAGCAGCCGGACAGGGGGCCTCCTGGGCTATGGCTACACCTTC. The chain is built from TRBV11-3 and TRBJ1-2, with 11 bases lining up with TRBD1. V dropped 5 bases and J dropped 4; count of bases not matched to a gene: 9. Germline CDR1 reads SGHNT; CDR2 reads YENEEA. This CDR3 comprises 16 residues. The variable domain in full, completed from reference TRBV11-3 and TRBJ1-2, reads EAGVVQSPRYKIIEKKQPVAFWCNPISGHNTLYWYLQNLGQGPELLIRYENEEAVDDSQLPKDRFSAERLKGVDSTLKIQPAELGDSAVYLCASSRTGGLLGYGYTFGSGTRLTVV.

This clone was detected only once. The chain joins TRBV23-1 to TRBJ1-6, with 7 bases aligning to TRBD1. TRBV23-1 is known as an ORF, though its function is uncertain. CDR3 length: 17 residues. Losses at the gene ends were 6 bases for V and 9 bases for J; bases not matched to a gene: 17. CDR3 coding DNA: TGCGCCAGCAGCCAAGATCCGCGGGCAGGGGGTAGTTCACCCCTCCACTTT. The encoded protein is CASSQDPRAGGSSPLHF.

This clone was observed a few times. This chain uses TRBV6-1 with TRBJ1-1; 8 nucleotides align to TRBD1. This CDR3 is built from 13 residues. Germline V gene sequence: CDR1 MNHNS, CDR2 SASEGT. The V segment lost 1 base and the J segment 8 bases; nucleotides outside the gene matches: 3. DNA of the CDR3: TGTGCCAGCAGTGAAGACCGGGACAGGGAAGCTTTCTTT. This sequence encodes CASSEDRDREAFF.

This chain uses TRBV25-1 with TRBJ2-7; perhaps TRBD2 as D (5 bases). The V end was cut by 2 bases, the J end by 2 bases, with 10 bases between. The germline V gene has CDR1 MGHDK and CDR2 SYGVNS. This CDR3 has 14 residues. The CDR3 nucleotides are TGTGCCAGCAGTGAACCGACGGGGACCTACGAGCAGTACTTC. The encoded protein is CASSEPTGTYEQYF.

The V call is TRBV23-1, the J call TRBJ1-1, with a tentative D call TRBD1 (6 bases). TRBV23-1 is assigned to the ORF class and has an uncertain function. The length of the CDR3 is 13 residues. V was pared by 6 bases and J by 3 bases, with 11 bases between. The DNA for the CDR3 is TGCGCCAGCAGCCAGGGGCGGGACACTGAAGCTTTCTTT. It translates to CASSQGRDTEAFF.

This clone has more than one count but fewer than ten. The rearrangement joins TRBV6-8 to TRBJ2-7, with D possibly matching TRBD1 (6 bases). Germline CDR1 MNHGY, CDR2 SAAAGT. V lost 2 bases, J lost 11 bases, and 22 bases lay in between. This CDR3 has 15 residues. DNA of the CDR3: TGTGCCAGCAGTTACCCTTCTCGGGACAACCCAAGAGAGTACTTC. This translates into CASSYPSRDNPREYF.

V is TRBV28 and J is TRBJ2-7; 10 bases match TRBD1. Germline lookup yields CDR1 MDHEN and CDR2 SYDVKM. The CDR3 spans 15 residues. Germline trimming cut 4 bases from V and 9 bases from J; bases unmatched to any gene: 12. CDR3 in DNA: TGTGCCAGCAGTTCCCCGACAGGGGGCGCGGATGCGCAGTACTTC. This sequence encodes CASSSPTGGADAQYF.

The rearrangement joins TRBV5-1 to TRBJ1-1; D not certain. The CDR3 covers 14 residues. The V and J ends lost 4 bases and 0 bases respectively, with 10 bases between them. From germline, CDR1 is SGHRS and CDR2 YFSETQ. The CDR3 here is CASSTDILNTEAFF. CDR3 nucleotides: TGCGCCAGCAGCACTGACATATTGAACACTGAAGCTTTCTTT.

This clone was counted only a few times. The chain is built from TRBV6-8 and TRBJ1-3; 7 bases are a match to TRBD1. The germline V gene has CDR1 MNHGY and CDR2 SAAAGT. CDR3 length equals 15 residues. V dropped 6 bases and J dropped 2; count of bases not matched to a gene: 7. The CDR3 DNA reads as TGTGCCAGCAGACCTGACAGGGTAGCTGGAAACACCATATATTTT. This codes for CASRPDRVAGNTIYF.

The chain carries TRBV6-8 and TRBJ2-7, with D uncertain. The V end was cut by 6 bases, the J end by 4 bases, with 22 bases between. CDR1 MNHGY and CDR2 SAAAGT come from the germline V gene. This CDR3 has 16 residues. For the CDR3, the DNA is TGTGCCAGCAGCGCTCCCAGTGACAAGTCCCAGTACGAGCAGTACTTC. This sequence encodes CASSAPSDKSQYEQYF.

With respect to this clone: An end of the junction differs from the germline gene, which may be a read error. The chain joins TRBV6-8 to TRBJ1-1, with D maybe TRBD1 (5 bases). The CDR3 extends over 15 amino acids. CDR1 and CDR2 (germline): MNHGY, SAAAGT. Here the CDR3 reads CAISAHRLLDTEAFF. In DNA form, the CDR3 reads TGTGCCATCAGTGCACACAGGCTTTTGGACACTGAAGCTTTCTTT.

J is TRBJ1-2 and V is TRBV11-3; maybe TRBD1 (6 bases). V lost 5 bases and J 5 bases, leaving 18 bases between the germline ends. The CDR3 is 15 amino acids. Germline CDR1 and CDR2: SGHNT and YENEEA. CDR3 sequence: CASSPTFDRLYGYTF. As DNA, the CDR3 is TGTGCCAGCAGCCCAACATTTGACAGGTTATATGGCTACACCTTC.

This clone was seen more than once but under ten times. The chain's CDR3 is CASSSRSNGGYTF. The CDR3 nucleotides read TGTGCCAGCAGCTCACGATCAAACGGTGGCTACACCTTC. The rearrangement joins TRBV14 to TRBJ1-2; D not certain. Germline V CDR1 and CDR2: SGHDN, FVKESK. The V gene lost 5 bases and the J gene lost 7 bases, with 14 bases spanning the gap. The CDR3 spans 13 residues. The entire variable domain, with the rest obtained from reference TRBV14 and TRBJ1-2, is as follows: EAGVTQFPSHSVIEKGQTVTLRCDPISGHDNLYWYRRVMGKEIKFLLHFVKESKQDESGMPNNRFLAERTGGTYSTLKVQPAELEDSGVYFCASSSRSNGGYTFGSGTRLTVV.

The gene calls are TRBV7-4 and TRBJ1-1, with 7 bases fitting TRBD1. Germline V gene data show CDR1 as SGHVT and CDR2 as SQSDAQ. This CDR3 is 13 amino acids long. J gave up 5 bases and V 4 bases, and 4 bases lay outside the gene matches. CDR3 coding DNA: TGTGCCAGCAGCTCAGGGGGACGTACTGAAGCTTTCTTT. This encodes CASSSGGRTEAFF.